This T cell receptor (beta chain) was identified in a study of T cells expressing NK-cell markers. Study context: Among eight sequenced donors, seven carried HCMV seropositivity while one was seronegative. General study findings and limits: NKG2C+ dominant clonotype frequencies in more than 5 donors were about 1.0-7.5% of CD8+ T cells.

Comments on this clonotype: What it recognizes is unknown.

Each CDR3 protein gets one entry in TCRdb, which reprocessed the 5' RACE reads and gives no DNA. Its table lists over 100,000 distinct CDR3 sequences. Germline CDR1 reads MNHEY; CDR2 reads SVGEGT. This CDR3 is 14 amino acids long. This TCR was sampled from a woman aged 18 to 69 in good health. The chain is built from TRBV6-2 or TRBV6-3 and TRBJ2-1. The specimen was blood T cells: a sorted CD56 or NKG2C T cell subset, CD4+ or CD8+ T cells, or bulk PBMC T cells (not recorded which). CDR3 sequence: CASSYDPLINEQFF.